A selection of T cell receptor beta chains follows, all from one sample in a study of blood T cell repertoires in COVID-19. Profiling relied on immunoSEQ multiplex PCR, and the TCRdb table lists in-frame clones only, not all of them. The table shows around 300,000 clones, with about 90% occurring only once. The sequencing sample was made of peripheral blood. The receptors were sampled from a woman in her 30s who had recovered from COVID-19. Each CDR3 is given without its conserved first and last residue. Fields, in order: J gene, V gene, CDR3 protein.

j_gene: TRBJ1-1
v_gene: TRBV19
CDR3aa: ASNPTGGNEAF

j_gene: TRBJ1-1
v_gene: TRBV5-1
CDR3aa: ASSSDNRNTEAF

j_gene: TRBJ2-7
v_gene: TRBV5-1
CDR3aa: ASSFDFGGEQY

j_gene: TRBJ2-5
v_gene: TRBV6-5
CDR3aa: ASSLAGGQIETQY

j_gene: TRBJ2-1
v_gene: TRBV12-3/TRBV12-4
CDR3aa: ASRPGQYNEQF

j_gene: TRBJ2-2
v_gene: TRBV12-3/TRBV12-4
CDR3aa: ASSNRGLQLF

j_gene: TRBJ2-2
v_gene: TRBV2
CDR3aa: ASSGSNTGELF

j_gene: TRBJ1-2
v_gene: TRBV27
CDR3aa: ASSSRGSANYGYT

j_gene: TRBJ1-2
v_gene: TRBV18
CDR3aa: ASSPGQGDYGYT

j_gene: TRBJ2-5
v_gene: TRBV4-3
CDR3aa: ASSQGLRREHQETQY

j_gene: TRBJ2-3
v_gene: TRBV7-9
CDR3aa: ASSLAAGVSDTQY

j_gene: TRBJ2-5
v_gene: TRBV15
CDR3aa: ATSRDSGQETQY

j_gene: TRBJ2-1
v_gene: TRBV4-1
CDR3aa: ASSQEREGGLASYNEQF

j_gene: TRBJ2-3
v_gene: TRBV11-1
CDR3aa: ASSPKPRQAQY

j_gene: TRBJ2-1
v_gene: TRBV28
CDR3aa: ASSLRRSSGSVVNEQF

j_gene: TRBJ1-1
v_gene: TRBV19
CDR3aa: ASSITLLMNTEAF

j_gene: TRBJ2-1
v_gene: TRBV2
CDR3aa: ASRELAGGRDEQF

j_gene: TRBJ2-7
v_gene: TRBV7-2
CDR3aa: ASSFDSSYEQY

j_gene: TRBJ1-2
v_gene: TRBV28
CDR3aa: ASSLSRISYGYT

j_gene: TRBJ1-1
v_gene: TRBV7-9
CDR3aa: ASSPQGGASF

j_gene: TRBJ1-5
v_gene: TRBV15
CDR3aa: ATSRDETVYQPQH

j_gene: TRBJ2-7
v_gene: TRBV28
CDR3aa: ASSLELAGSYEQY

j_gene: TRBJ2-1
v_gene: TRBV7-9
CDR3aa: ASSLRGDEQF

j_gene: TRBJ1-4
v_gene: TRBV28
CDR3aa: ASSSRDRKSTNEKLF

j_gene: TRBJ2-2
v_gene: TRBV6-5
CDR3aa: ASLSGTGELF

j_gene: TRBJ2-5
v_gene: TRBV27
CDR3aa: ASSLTGGPETQY

j_gene: TRBJ2-7
v_gene: TRBV7-6
CDR3aa: ASSGGSSGGYEQY

j_gene: TRBJ2-4
v_gene: TRBV29-1
CDR3aa: SVRGGGNIQY

j_gene: TRBJ1-5
v_gene: TRBV4-1
CDR3aa: ASSQGGQAFWQPQH

j_gene: TRBJ2-2
v_gene: TRBV5-1
CDR3aa: ASSLGTVDTGELF

j_gene: TRBJ1-1
v_gene: TRBV3-1/TRBV3-2
CDR3aa: ASSQVSGSTEAF

j_gene: TRBJ2-5
v_gene: TRBV7-9
CDR3aa: ASSPPTRAGQETQY

j_gene: TRBJ2-1
v_gene: TRBV7-3
CDR3aa: ASSLSGSSYNEQF

j_gene: TRBJ2-3
v_gene: TRBV21-1
CDR3aa: ATTGDGTDTQY

j_gene: TRBJ2-5
v_gene: TRBV29-1
CDR3aa: SVEPSGRVQETQY

j_gene: TRBJ2-1
v_gene: TRBV5-5
CDR3aa: ASSSRGSTNEQF

j_gene: TRBJ2-7
v_gene: TRBV27
CDR3aa: ASSLAGGYDEQY